The present TCR beta chain was sequenced within a study of beta chain features in type 1 diabetes. Across the whole study: Patients looked much like healthy donors when it came to age, gender and cell yields. The study examined about 100 million sorted cells across all samples.

General observations from the study: Individuals with type 1 diabetes displayed fewer insertions and more deletions at VDJ junctions. In all four CD4+ subsets, TCRB CDR3 length was significantly, moderately reduced in type 1 diabetes.

This clone was seen more than once but under ten times. Its antigen is currently unknown. V was shortened by 2 bases and J by 5 bases, with 13 bases between the two germline ends. Germline CDR1 reads SGHDT; CDR2 reads YYEEEE. This CDR3 comprises 14 residues. Since all of the isolated RNA was reverse transcribed, expressed TCRB transcripts were what got sequenced. Sequenced by immunoSEQ multiplex PCR; TCRdb stores in-frame clones only, minus some. The sample has 25,000 to 30,000 clones, around three fifths seen once. The specimen sequenced was Tregs from blood. The rearrangement joins TRBV5-6 to TRBJ1-2; tentative D call: TRBD1 (6 bases). This TCR was sampled from a woman aged 25-40 years with type 1 diabetes. Written as DNA, the CDR3 is TGTGCCAGCAGCTTAGGACAGCTCTCGTATGGCTACACCTTC. It translates to CASSLGQLSYGYTF.